What follows are 26 T cell receptor beta chains derived from one specimen sequenced in a study of blood T cell repertoires in COVID-19. Produced via immunoSEQ multiplex PCR; TCRdb's table is partial and in-frame only. Altogether roughly 240,000 clones are present, 70% to 90% being singletons, with the ten largest covering around 9.8%. Sequencing was carried out using PBMCs or T cells enriched from blood (not recorded which). These receptors came from a woman between 50 and 59 years old with acute COVID-19.

The chain joins TRBV29-1 to TRBJ1-1; 12 bases are a match to TRBD1. Germline lookup yields CDR1 SQVTM and CDR2 ANQGSEA. Trimming cost V 6 bases and J 6 bases; bases outside gene matches: 8. This CDR3 is 14 amino acids long. In nucleotides, the CDR3 is TGCAGCGTCCGGGGTGGGACAGGGGGCTCTGAAGCTTTCTTT. Amino acids: CSVRGGTGGSEAFF.

V gene TRBV6-5 combines with J gene TRBJ2-5; D may be TRBD1 (6 bases). This CDR3 region has 13 residues. From germline, CDR1 is MNHEY and CDR2 SVGAGI. The V end was cut by 6 bases, the J end by 2 bases, with 10 bases between. Written as DNA, the CDR3 is TGTGCCAGCAGCGGACAGAAGCAAGAGACCCAGTACTTC. Protein product: CASSGQKQETQYF.

This chain connects TRBV6-5 to TRBJ2-5; TRBD2 is a possible D gene (6 bases). V dropped 7 bases and J dropped 4 bases, with 13 bases sitting between them. The CDR3 has 13 amino acids. The germline CDR1 and CDR2 sequences are MNHEY and SVGAGI. Written as DNA, the CDR3 is TGTGCCAGCACCGTAGTGGGGGGAGAGACCCAGTACTTC. This sequence encodes CASTVVGGETQYF.

In its sample, this clone was seen once. The chain has TRBV7-2 and TRBJ1-5, with no clear D. Germline CDR1 SGHTA, CDR2 FQGNSA. Deletions cut 6 bases from V and 3 bases from J, with 9 bases between. The CDR3 covers 13 residues. CDR3 bases: TGTGCCAGCAGGGTTGGACTCAATCAGCCCCAGCATTTT. Protein sequence: CASRVGLNQPQHF.

The V and J genes are TRBV3-1 (or the pseudogene TRBV3-2) and TRBJ2-7; D unresolved. Trimming removed 0 bases at V and 0 bases at J, with 6 bases between. This CDR3 is built from 14 residues. The germline V gene has CDR1 LGHDT and CDR2 YNNKEL (reference sequence). CDR3 in amino acids: CASSQELSSYEQYF. CDR3 bases: TGTGCCAGCAGCCAAGAGCTTAGCTCCTACGAGCAGTACTTC.

This rearrangement joins TRBV3-1 (or the pseudogene TRBV3-2) to TRBJ2-7; 8 bases line up with TRBD1. V shed 1 base, J shed 2 bases, and the junction held 1 base outside the gene matches. CDR3 size: 14 residues. Looked up from germline, CDR1 is LGHDT and CDR2 is YNNKEL (reference sequence). CDR3: CASSQGDRPYEQYF. Here the CDR3 DNA reads TGTGCCAGCAGCCAAGGGGACAGGCCCTACGAGCAGTACTTC.

This clone was detected only a few times. V usage is TRBV5-4 and J usage is TRBJ1-4, with D unresolved. V gave up 1 base and J gave up 7 bases, with 8 bases separating them. Germline loops: CDR1 SGHNT, CDR2 YYREEE (reference sequence). The CDR3 has 13 amino acids. The CDR3 coding sequence is TGTGCCAGCAGCTTGTGGGAGAGTGAAAAACTGTTTTTT. Translation: CASSLWESEKLFF.

This clone was counted between two and nine times. The chain uses TRBV27 and TRBJ1-1; D remains unclear. This CDR3 spans 14 amino acids. V was pared by 0 bases and J by 2 bases, with 7 bases between. The germline V gene encodes CDR1 MNHEY and CDR2 SMNVEV (reference sequence). This CDR3 reads CASSLSGVNTEAFF. CDR3 sequence (DNA): TGTGCCAGCAGTTTATCCGGGGTCAACACTGAAGCTTTCTTT.

V gene TRBV30 combines with J gene TRBJ1-5; D not certain. The CDR3 spans 13 residues. The V gene's germline CDR1 is GTSNPN and CDR2 SVGIG (reference sequence). Trimming removed 3 bases at V and 5 bases at J, with 11 bases between. This CDR3 reads CAWRGKTDQPQHF. In DNA form, the CDR3 reads TGTGCCTGGAGGGGCAAGACCGATCAGCCCCAGCATTTT.

This chain joins TRBV7-2 and TRBJ1-2, with a tentative D call TRBD1 (5 bases). CDR3 length: 15 amino acids. Germline CDR1 and CDR2: SGHTA and FQGNSA. Trimming pared 1 base from V and 8 bases from J, leaving 17 bases between. The DNA of the CDR3 is TGTGCCAGCAGCTTAGATTCGCAGGGTACGAGGGGCTACACCTTC. Protein sequence: CASSLDSQGTRGYTF.

The rearrangement links TRBV5-5 to TRBJ2-5, with 15 positions matching TRBD2. Germline CDR1 SGHKS, CDR2 YYEKEE (reference sequence). V lost 4 bases and J lost 2; bases outside the gene matches: 3. This CDR3 contains 16 residues. The CDR3 here is CASSPGTSGGQETQYF. The CDR3 nucleotides read TGTGCCAGCAGCCCGGGGACTAGCGGGGGGCAAGAGACCCAGTACTTC.

The V and J genes are TRBV18 and TRBJ1-3; D uncertain. The length of the CDR3 is 17 residues. Trimming left V 3 bases short and J 0 bases short, with 15 bases between. Germline CDR1 reads KGHSH; CDR2 reads LQKENI. The CDR3 coding sequence is TGTGCCAGCTCACCCCCTCTGGGCAGCAGCTCTGGAAACACCATATATTTT. This gives the protein CASSPPLGSSSGNTIYF.

This clone was observed once. V is TRBV7-6 and J is TRBJ1-5, with 12 positions matching TRBD1. The CDR3 has 16 amino acids. Germline V gene sequence: CDR1 SGHVS, CDR2 FNYEAQ. With 2 bases clipped from V and 5 bases from J, the junction kept 4 bases outside the gene matches. The CDR3 DNA is TGTGCCAGCAGCTTATACGGGACAGGGGGCCATCAGCCCCAGCATTTT. Translating it yields CASSLYGTGGHQPQHF.

The rearrangement joins TRBV27 to TRBJ2-1; 8 nucleotides agree with TRBD1. Trimming took 5 bases from V and 1 from J; bases not matched to a gene: 4. The CDR3 spans 15 residues. Germline V gene data show CDR1 as MNHEY and CDR2 as SMNVEV (reference sequence). The CDR3 loop reads CASSTGQGSYNEQFF. CDR3 sequence (DNA): TGTGCCAGCAGTACCGGACAGGGTTCCTACAATGAGCAGTTCTTC.

The V call is TRBV20-1, the J call TRBJ2-5, with TRBD2 identical over 8 bases. V gave up 3 bases and J gave up 5 bases; unmatched junction bases: 11. Looked up from germline, CDR1 is DFQATT and CDR2 is SNEGSKA (reference sequence). CDR3 length equals 15 residues. The CDR3 here is CSASPAGGSRETQYF. As DNA, the CDR3 is TGCAGTGCTAGTCCCGCGGGGGGTTCCAGGGAGACCCAGTACTTC.

This clone was detected once. The chain is built from TRBV6-5 and TRBJ1-3; TRBD1 is a possible D gene (5 bases). V was pared by 0 bases and J by 4 bases, with 13 bases between. This CDR3 region has 16 residues. From germline, CDR1 is MNHEY and CDR2 SVGAGI. The DNA of the CDR3 is TGTGCCAGCAGTTACTCCGTCAGGGTCCCCGGAAACACCATATATTTT. Its translation is CASSYSVRVPGNTIYF.

On this clone: At the DNA level, this CDR3 is encoded by other sequences in the same sample as well. This rearrangement joins TRBV9 to TRBJ2-7, with 7 bases aligning to TRBD1. V trimming: 0 bases; J trimming: 0 bases; junction bases outside the gene matches: 3. There are 15 residues in the CDR3. Germline V gene lookup returns CDR1 SGDLS and CDR2 YYNGEE. This CDR3 is CASSVGGQSSYEQYF. As DNA, the CDR3 is TGTGCCAGCAGCGTAGGGGGACAGAGCTCCTACGAGCAGTACTTC. The variable domain in full, with the rest retrieved from reference TRBV9 and TRBJ2-7, is DSGVTQTPKHLITATGQRVTLRCSPRSGDLSVYWYQQSLDQGLQFLIQYYNGEERAKGNILERFSAQQFPDLHSELNLSSLELGDSALYFCASSVGGQSSYEQYFGPGTRLTVT.

The J gene is TRBJ2-5, the V gene TRBV5-1; D possibly corresponds to TRBD2 (5 bases). CDR1 and CDR2 from the germline V gene are SGHRS and YFSETQ. The CDR3 is 15 amino acids. Trimming removed 4 bases from V and 2 bases from J, with 15 bases in between. This CDR3 reads CASSASSTKQETQYF. The CDR3, as DNA: TGCGCCAGCAGCGCCTCCTCGACTAAACAAGAGACCCAGTACTTC.

The CDR3 sequence is CASGPTSGLQETQYF. The CDR3 region has the DNA TGCGCCAGCGGGCCGACTAGCGGATTACAAGAGACCCAGTACTTC. The genes are TRBV5-1 and TRBJ2-5; TRBD2 matches 9 bases. The J segment lost 2 bases and the V segment lost 7 bases, leaving 9 bases of the junction unmatched. The CDR3 loop spans 15 amino acids. The V gene's germline CDR1 is SGHRS and CDR2 YFSETQ.

Only one count was recorded for this clone. V usage is TRBV9 and J usage is TRBJ1-1; TRBD1 matches at 7 bases. Germline V gives CDR1 SGDLS, CDR2 YYNGEE. The CDR3 spans 17 residues. The ends lost 4 bases at V and 2 bases at J; junction bases unmatched: 14. DNA of the CDR3: TGTGCCAGCAGCCCAACCGGGACAGCCTTAACCAACACTGAAGCTTTCTTT. It translates to CASSPTGTALTNTEAFF.

CDR3 sequence (DNA): TGTGCCAGCAGCCCCCGTTCGAGCACAGATACGCAGTATTTT. This gives the protein CASSPRSSTDTQYF. This chain connects TRBV7-2 to TRBJ2-3; D call uncertain. The V gene lost 5 bases and the J gene lost 0 bases, with 9 bases spanning the gap. The CDR3 extends over 14 amino acids. CDR1 and CDR2 from the germline V gene are SGHTA and FQGNSA.

The chain couples TRBV24-1 to TRBJ1-3; D unresolved. V dropped 0 bases and J dropped 4 bases, with 9 bases sitting between them. This CDR3 spans 15 amino acids. Germline CDR1 is KGHDR and CDR2 is SFDVKD. In nucleotides, the CDR3 is TGTGCCACCAGTGATTTGGACGGAGTCGGAAACACCATATATTTT. It codes for CATSDLDGVGNTIYF.

The chain employs TRBV4-3 and TRBJ1-5; a weak D match, TRBD1 (6 bases). Per germline, CDR1 LGHNA and CDR2 YSLEER. This CDR3 region has 17 residues. Trimming removed 0 bases from V and 6 bases from J, with 18 bases in between. The CDR3 reads CASSQDAQGRAVQPQHF. The CDR3 region has the DNA TGCGCCAGCAGCCAAGATGCACAGGGAAGAGCGGTTCAGCCCCAGCATTTT.

The genes are TRBV9 and TRBJ2-3; 15 bases map to TRBD2. CDR3 size: 15 residues. The V gene end was trimmed by 0 bases and the J gene end by 10 bases; junction bases not matched to a gene: 3. CDR1 SGDLS and CDR2 YYNGEE come from the germline V gene. CDR3: CASSVVGLAGGAQYF. The CDR3 region has the DNA TGTGCCAGCAGCGTAGTTGGACTAGCGGGGGGGGCGCAGTATTTT.

The V and J genes are TRBV13 and TRBJ2-2; 11 bases map to TRBD1. The CDR3 sequence is 15 residues long. Germline V gives CDR1 PRHDT, CDR2 FYEKMQ (reference sequence). The J segment lost 3 bases and the V segment lost 5 bases, leaving 2 bases of the junction unmatched. CDR3 amino acids: CASSGTGGDTGELFF. The CDR3 nucleotides read TGTGCCAGCAGCGGGACAGGGGGTGACACCGGGGAGCTGTTTTTT.

The chain couples TRBV5-1 to TRBJ2-5; D is possibly TRBD2 (7 bases). CDR1 and CDR2 from the germline V gene are SGHRS and YFSETQ. The CDR3 extends over 16 amino acids. The ends were cut back, 3 bases at V and 0 bases at J, with 15 bases in the middle. The CDR3 reads CASSWGAGVNQETQYF. The CDR3 DNA reads as TGCGCCAGCAGCTGGGGGGCGGGGGTCAACCAAGAGACCCAGTACTTC.